This T cell receptor beta chain was identified in a study of somatic mutations in cytotoxic T cells in rheumatoid arthritis. For the study at large: Each patient's diagnosis was followed right away by a blood draw (around 32 ml EDTA), before any treatment. General study points: The CD8+ clonality of rheumatoid arthritis patients increased with age, whereas that of healthy controls did not.

Points on this clone: Antigen: not known.

Germline V gene sequence: CDR1 SGDLS, CDR2 YYNGEE. Trimming removed 4 bases at V and 8 bases at J, with 16 bases between. The CDR3 loop spans 14 amino acids. TCRdb's table, derived via immunoSEQ multiplex PCR, lists solely in-frame clones and lacks some. The sample holds about 14,000 clones, roughly 73% seen once. The sequence was obtained from an adult with rheumatoid arthritis. The sample comprised CD8+ T cells sorted from blood. The chain carries TRBV9 and TRBJ2-1, with D perhaps matching TRBD2 (6 bases). CDR3: CASSPTGRRYEQFF. The CDR3 DNA reads as TGTGCCAGCAGCCCTACCGGGAGACGCTATGAGCAGTTCTTC.